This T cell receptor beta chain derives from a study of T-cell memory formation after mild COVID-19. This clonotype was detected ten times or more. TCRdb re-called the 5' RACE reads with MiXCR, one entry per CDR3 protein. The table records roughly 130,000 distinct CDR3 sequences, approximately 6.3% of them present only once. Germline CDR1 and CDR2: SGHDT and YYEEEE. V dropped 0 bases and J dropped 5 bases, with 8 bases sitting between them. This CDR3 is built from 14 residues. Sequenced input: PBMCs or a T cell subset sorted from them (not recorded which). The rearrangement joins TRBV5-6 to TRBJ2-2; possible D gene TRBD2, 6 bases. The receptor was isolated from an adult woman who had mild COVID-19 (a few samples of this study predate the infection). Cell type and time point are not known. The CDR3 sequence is CASSLALATGELFF. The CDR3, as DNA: TGTGCCAGCAGCTTGGCGCTAGCGACCGGGGAGCTGTTTTTT.